This is a list of T cell receptor beta chains from one sample in a study of CD8+CD57+ T cells in acquired aplastic anemia. TCRdb used MiXCR to reprocess the reads, holding one entry per CDR3 protein. This sample carries 450,000 to 550,000 distinct CDR3 sequences, around a third of them seen once, and the ten largest clones take around 0.82%. The sample comprised sorted CD4+, CD8+, or CD8+CD57+ T cells (not recorded which) from PBMCs. The source is a human donor with aplastic anemia. Both conserved end residues are part of each CDR3. D genes are given only for firm matches. Clone size is not always given. Where it is, it says once, few, many or a class for expanded clones.

TRBD2	TRBV7-9	many	TRBJ2-7	TGTGCCAGCAGCCTCCGGACTAGCGGGAGACCCGAGCAGTACTTC	CASSLRTSGRPEQYF
NA	TRBV20-1	few	TRBJ2-1	TGCAGTGCGATTCTAGGAAATGAGCAGTTCTTC	CSAILGNEQFF
NA	TRBV5-6	many	TRBJ1-5	TGTGCCAGCAGCTTGGGGGATCAGCCCCAGCATTTT	CASSLGDQPQHF
TRBD1	TRBV12-3/TRBV12-4	once	TRBJ2-1	TGTGCCAGCAGACTGGACAGGGCCAATGAGCAGTTCTTC	CASRLDRANEQFF
NA	TRBV5-1	many	TRBJ2-3	TGCGCCAGCAGCCTAGTTGTGAGCGGTAGCACAGATACGCAGTATTTT	CASSLVVSGSTDTQYF
NA	TRBV15	many	TRBJ1-1	TGTGCCACCAGCAGAGATCTGGTTCCTGCGAACACTGAAGCTTTCTTT	CATSRDLVPANTEAFF
NA	TRBV5-1	NA	TRBJ2-5	TGCGCCAGCAGGCCCACCGGGACCCATGGAGAGACCCAGTACTTC	CASRPTGTHGETQYF
TRBD2	TRBV7-3	NA	TRBJ2-2	TGTGCCAGCAGCTTAAAGAGACTAGCGGGGGGCGCGAACACCGGGGAGCTGTTTTTT	CASSLKRLAGGANTGELFF
NA	TRBV19	many	TRBJ1-2	TGTGCCAGTAGTCCCCACAGTCGGGGCGGCTATGGCTACACCTTC	CASSPHSRGGYGYTF
TRBD2	TRBV24-1	NA	TRBJ2-1	TGTGCCACCAGCCGAGGGACTAGCTCCTACAATGAGCAGTTCTTC	CATSRGTSSYNEQFF
NA	TRBV19	NA	TRBJ2-3	TGTGCCAGTACCAACCCGAATAGGGGAGTGGTAGATACGCAGTATTTT	CASTNPNRGVVDTQYF
NA	TRBV25-1	many	TRBJ1-2	TGTGCCAGCATGGGGCAGGACGGTGGCTACACCTTC	CASMGQDGGYTF
NA	TRBV27	few	TRBJ1-2	TGTGCCAGCAGGGGGGACACCCCTAACTATGGCTACACCTTC	CASRGDTPNYGYTF
TRBD1	TRBV6-1	few	TRBJ2-7	TGTGCCACTCAATTAGGGGACAGATCGTACTTC	CATQLGDRSYF
NA	TRBV7-3	NA	TRBJ2-5	TGTGCCAGCAGCCAAGAAGAGGGCTTGGAGACCCAGTACTTC	CASSQEEGLETQYF
TRBD1	TRBV7-2	once	TRBJ1-2	TGTGCCAGCAGCACCCCGACAGGGGAAGGCTACACCTTC	CASSTPTGEGYTF
TRBD1	TRBV5-5	NA	TRBJ1-4	TGTGCCAGCAGCTTGCTGACAGGGATTGGTGAAAAACTGTTTTTT	CASSLLTGIGEKLFF
TRBD1	TRBV5-8	NA	TRBJ2-2	TGTGCCAGCAGCTTGTACAGGGGGGACACCGGGGAGCTGTTTTTT	CASSLYRGDTGELFF
TRBD1	TRBV7-2	many	TRBJ1-6	TGTGCCAGCAGCTTCTATCGGACAGGGGGAGATTCACCCCTCCACTTT	CASSFYRTGGDSPLHF
NA	TRBV6-5	NA	TRBJ2-7	TGTGCCAGCAGTTACTTTGGGGGTACAAGGTACGAGCAGTACTTC	CASSYFGGTRYEQYF
TRBD1	TRBV6-1	few	TRBJ2-1	TGTGCCAGCAGTGCTGCCGGGACAGACTACAATGAGCAGTTCTTC	CASSAAGTDYNEQFF
NA	TRBV29-1	NA	TRBJ1-2	TGCAGCGTTGTAGGACAGAGAGGATACTATGGCTACACCTTC	CSVVGQRGYYGYTF
NA	TRBV2	many	TRBJ2-7	TGTGCCAGCTATTTAGGAGGTTCCTCCGAGCAGTACTTC	CASYLGGSSEQYF
NA	TRBV2	many	TRBJ1-4	TGTGCCAGCAGTGACAGGGCTGAAAAACTGTTTTTT	CASSDRAEKLFF
TRBD2	TRBV5-4	NA	TRBJ2-5	TGTGCCAGCAGCTTGGGTACGGCTAGCGGCCAAGAGACCCAGTACTTC	CASSLGTASGQETQYF
TRBD1	TRBV6-1	few	TRBJ1-6	TGTGCCAGTGGACAGGGTCCGAGCTCCTATAATTCACCCCTCCACTTT	CASGQGPSSYNSPLHF
NA	TRBV2	many	TRBJ1-2	TGTGCCAGCAGTCAAACTAGACAGTCTAGATCCTATGGCTACACCTTC	CASSQTRQSRSYGYTF
NA	TRBV7-2	many	TRBJ1-2	TGTGCCAGCAGCTTAGTTCCGGATGCCAACTATGGCTACACCTTC	CASSLVPDANYGYTF
NA	TRBV5-5	few	TRBJ2-5	TGTGCCAGCAGCGCCGATCAGGGACGTGGGGCCCAGTACTTC	CASSADQGRGAQYF
NA	TRBV19	once	TRBJ2-7	TGTGCCAGTAGTTTCAGGGCCTCGGCGGAGCAGTGCTTC	CASSFRASAEQCF
TRBD1	TRBV7-9	NA	TRBJ2-1	TGTGCCAACAGCGGTGGACAGGGGATCTACAATGAGCAGTTCTTC	CANSGGQGIYNEQFF
NA	TRBV6-2/TRBV6-3	NA	TRBJ1-2	TGTGCCAGCGCCAGCCCGCAGGGCCACTATGGCTACACCTTC	CASASPQGHYGYTF
TRBD1	TRBV19	many	TRBJ2-1	TGTGCCAGTAGTACCTCGACAGGGTTGGGGAGTGGTGAGCAGTTCTTC	CASSTSTGLGSGEQFF
NA	TRBV6-1	many	TRBJ2-7	TGTGCCAGCAGTGAAACCGGACGCTACGAGCAGTACTTC	CASSETGRYEQYF
TRBD1	TRBV12-3/TRBV12-4	NA	TRBJ1-2	TGTGCCAGCAACCGGGACAGACTCTATGGCTACACCTTC	CASNRDRLYGYTF